Included here is one T cell receptor beta chain sequence, with context. The CDR3 contains 13 residues. Germline CDR1 and CDR2: MNHNS and SASEGT. Trimming shortened V by 8 bases and J by 1 base, and 12 bases separated the two germline ends. The data are from a study of shared clonotypes between healthy human individuals. The DNA input per sorted-subset replicate PCR was around 200 ng, corresponding to some 27,000 T cell genomes. Some clones are missing from TCRdb's copy, which holds only in-frame ones; the method was immunoSEQ multiplex PCR. In the table there are about 96,000 clones, approximately 63% of which are singletons.

The chain has TRBV6-1 and TRBJ2-7, with a possible D match to TRBD2 (5 bases). Sample: memory CD8+ T cells sorted from blood. The subset is: CD45RO+ cells pooled with CCR7-negative TemRA cells. This TCR was sampled from a man in his thirties or forties in good health. The CDR3 DNA reads as TGTGCCAGCGGGAACGGGATTTCCTACGAGCAGTACTTC. This gives the protein CASGNGISYEQYF.